Following are 25 T cell receptor beta chains from one sample sequenced in a study of prognosis after radiotherapy for stage I lung cancer. The authors amplified TCR beta CDR3 from genomic DNA using two-round multiplex PCR. Initially, in first-round PCR, primers specific to each TRBV and TRBJ gene were used. MiXCR, run by TCRdb on the multiplex PCR reads, gives a single entry per CDR3 protein. The table includes about 30,000 distinct CDR3 sequences, around 30% detected once. The sample consisted of PBMCs, taken before or after stereotactic body radiation therapy (not recorded which). These receptors were taken from a donor aged 50 or older with non-small cell lung cancer.

This chain connects TRBV5-1 to TRBJ2-5; weak D call: TRBD2 (6 bases). The CDR3 spans 16 residues. With 5 bases removed from V and 4 bases from J, the gap between germline ends came to 21 bases. Germline V CDR1 and CDR2: SGHRS, YFSETQ. The DNA for the CDR3 is TGCGCCAGCAGGGTTAAAGGACTATCGGTGGGAGAGACCCAGTACTTC. Protein product: CASRVKGLSVGETQYF.

This clonotype was seen repeatedly, ten times or more. The rearrangement uses TRBV20-1 and TRBJ2-5; D remains unclear. The CDR3 extends over 11 amino acids. Trimming cost V 6 bases and J 0 bases, with 5 bases left between them. Germline loops: CDR1 DFQATT, CDR2 SNEGSKA (reference sequence). The DNA of the CDR3 is TGCAGTGCAGTTCACCAAGAGACCCAGTACTTC. This encodes CSAVHQETQYF.

This clonotype was seen many times. This sequence joins TRBV2 and TRBJ2-1, with 16 bases identical to TRBD2. The CDR3 totals 15 residues. V dropped 6 bases and J dropped 10; count of bases not matched to a gene: 6. Germline assignment: CDR1 SNHLY and CDR2 FYNNEI. In DNA form, the CDR3 reads TGTGCCAGCAGACCGGGACTAGCGGGAGGGGGAGAGCAGTTCTTC. It translates to CASRPGLAGGGEQFF.

This clonotype was observed many times. This sequence joins TRBV20-1 and TRBJ2-5; D is perhaps TRBD1 (5 bases). V lost 2 bases and J lost 2, with 12 bases in between. Germline loops: CDR1 DFQATT, CDR2 SNEGSKA (reference sequence). CDR3 length: 14 residues. The CDR3 is CSARPRRVQETQYF. In DNA form, the CDR3 reads TGCAGTGCTAGACCCCGCAGGGTTCAAGAGACCCAGTACTTC.

Turning to this clonotype: Only one base separates this from a far larger clonotype, so it likely reflects a read error. The V and J genes are TRBV28 and TRBJ2-3; D remains ambiguous. Per the germline V gene, CDR1 is MDHEN and CDR2 is SYDVKM. CDR3 length equals 17 residues. The V and J ends lost 1 base and 1 base respectively, with 15 bases between them. CDR3 nucleotides: TGTGCCAGCAGTTTATATCGTAGTGCCGCTCGCACAGATACGCAGTATTTT. Protein: CASSLYRSAARTDTQYF.

This clonotype was seen at least ten times. The CDR3 here is CASSYQQAPYGYTF. The CDR3 DNA reads as TGTGCCAGCAGTTACCAACAGGCTCCCTATGGCTACACCTTC. The chain links TRBV6-2 or TRBV6-3 to TRBJ1-2; D is perhaps TRBD1 (5 bases). Germline V gene data show CDR1 as MNHEY and CDR2 as SVGEGT. The CDR3 loop spans 14 amino acids. V lost 2 bases, J lost 4 bases, and 11 bases lay in between.

This clonotype was recorded once. The junction does not match germline at one end; this may be a read error. The rearrangement uses TRBV20-1 and TRBJ2-2, with 9 positions matching TRBD2. The CDR3 sequence is 13 residues long. Germline V lookup: CDR1 DFQATT, CDR2 SNEGSKA (reference sequence). CDR3 region: CSVGGGRGPGSCF. As DNA, the CDR3 is TGCAGTGTCGGGGGCGGGAGGGGACCGGGGAGCTGTTTT.

This clonotype was seen ten or more times. The chain combines TRBV7-9 with TRBJ2-3, with TRBD1 as a possible D gene (5 bases). The V and J ends lost 1 base and 3 bases respectively, with 8 bases between them. This CDR3 is 14 amino acids long. CDR1 is SEHNR and CDR2 is FQNEAQ in the germline V gene (reference sequence). The DNA of the CDR3 is TGTGCCAGCAGCTTAGGAGCAGGGACAGATACGCAGTATTTT. This sequence encodes CASSLGAGTDTQYF.

A word on this clonotype: Possible read error: a much larger clone is one base away. The V call is TRBV2, the J call TRBJ2-3; 11 bases line up with TRBD2. Losses at the gene ends were 5 bases for V and 3 bases for J; bases not matched to a gene: 25. This CDR3 has 22 amino acids. CDR1 is SNHLY, CDR2 FYNNEI, per germline. CDR3 nucleotides: TGTGCCAGCAGTTCTTTGGGGGCCCGGGGACTAGCGGTGGGGCGGATAACAGATACGCAGTATTTT. Its protein is CASSSLGARGLAVGRITDTQYF.

To note about this clonotype: It differs at one base from a far larger clone, so likely a read error. The genes are TRBV6-4 and TRBJ2-3; TRBD2 is a possible D gene (5 bases). CDR1 and CDR2 (germline): MRHNA, SNTAGT. This CDR3 is built from 13 residues. DNA for the CDR3: TGTGCCAGCAGTTACTCGGGGTGGGATACGCAGTATTTT. Translated: CASSYSGWDTQYF.

In its sample, this clonotype was seen many times. The V call is TRBV28, the J call TRBJ1-3; D is perhaps TRBD1 (6 bases). Trimming took 6 bases from V and 3 from J, leaving 9 bases between them. This CDR3 comprises 13 residues. Germline V CDR1 and CDR2: MDHEN, SYDVKM. In DNA, the CDR3 is TGTGCCAGCAGCCTGGACAGTGGAAACACCATATATTTT. This codes for CASSLDSGNTIYF.

The chain carries TRBV5-4 and TRBJ1-5; TRBD1 is a possible D gene (6 bases). Germline values: CDR1 SGHNT, CDR2 YYREEE (reference sequence). V shed 2 bases and J shed 1 base, with 10 bases lying between them. The CDR3 is 15 residues long. The CDR3 here is CASSLKGDSNQPQHF. In DNA, the CDR3 is TGTGCCAGCAGCTTAAAGGGGGACAGCAATCAGCCCCAGCATTTT.

This clonotype is medium-sized within its sample. The gene calls are TRBV15 and TRBJ1-5; D may be TRBD1 (6 bases). V was cut by 1 base and J by 4 bases, with 14 bases left in between. The CDR3 consists of 16 residues. The germline gives CDR1 LNHNV, CDR2 YYDKDF (reference sequence). CDR3 region: CATSRGGTGPNQPQHF. The CDR3 DNA reads TGTGCCACCAGCAGAGGGGGAACAGGGCCTAATCAGCCCCAGCATTTT.

Regarding this clonotype: It may be a read error: a sequence one base away is much more abundant. The chain is built from TRBV6-2 or TRBV6-3 and TRBJ1-1; 7 nucleotides agree with TRBD1. Germline V CDR1 and CDR2: MNHEY, SVGEGT. V trimming: 6 bases; J trimming: 11 bases; junction bases outside the gene matches: 12. The CDR3 extends over 13 amino acids. CDR3 amino acids: CASSPCRGRGAFF. In DNA form, the CDR3 reads TGTGCCAGCAGCCCTTGCAGGGGCAGGGGGGCTTTCTTT.

Regarding this clonotype: Since a much larger clone is just one base distant, this may be a read error. The chain combines TRBV6-5 with TRBJ1-1; tentative D call: TRBD1 (5 bases). The CDR3 is made up of 12 amino acids. Germline CDR1 reads MNHEY; CDR2 reads SVGAGI. V lost 4 bases, J lost 12 bases, and 15 bases lay in between. In DNA, the CDR3 is TGTGCCAGCAGTTCCTTTCGGGGGTGGTCTTTCTTT. Amino acid sequence: CASSSFRGWSFF.

This clonotype was recorded at least ten times. This clone may be a read error of a much larger clone one base away. J is TRBJ2-2 and V is TRBV5-1, with D perhaps matching TRBD2 (6 bases). CDR3 length: 13 residues. Germline CDR1 is SGHRS and CDR2 is YFSETQ. CDR3 protein: CASRDGVTGELSF. DNA of the CDR3: TGCGCCAGCAGGGACGGGGTTACGGGGGAGCTGTCTTTT.

The table lists this clonotype with many counts. As DNA, the CDR3 is TGTGCCATCAGTGAGGGACAGGGCAATCAGCCCCAGCATTTT. Translation gives CAISEGQGNQPQHF. The chain has TRBV10-3 and TRBJ1-5; 7 bases fit TRBD1. This CDR3 has 14 residues. The V gene's germline CDR1 is ENHRY and CDR2 SYGVKD. V lost 2 bases, J lost 2 bases, and 0 bases stayed unmatched.

This clonotype was recorded at least ten times. This may be a read error, as it is one base from a much larger clone. The V call is TRBV27, the J call TRBJ2-1; possibly TRBD2 for D (6 bases). V was cut by 3 bases and J by 12 bases, with 18 bases left in between. The CDR3 has 14 amino acids. Germline V CDR1 and CDR2: MNHEY, SMNVEV (reference sequence). CDR3 in amino acids: CASSLSTTGDGQFF. The DNA of the CDR3 is TGTGCCAGCAGTTTGTCCACGACGGGGGATGGGCAGTTCTTC.

The gene calls are TRBV15 and TRBJ2-2, with D perhaps being TRBD1 or TRBD2 (5 bases each). Trimming left V 1 base short and J 5 bases short, with 14 bases between. CDR3 length: 16 residues. CDR1 is LNHNV and CDR2 is YYDKDF in the germline V gene (reference sequence). As DNA, the CDR3 is TGTGCCACCAGCAGAGCTGGGAGACACAGGACCGGGGAGCTGTTTTTT. The encoded protein is CATSRAGRHRTGELFF.

This clonotype was observed at least ten times. The V and J genes are TRBV19 and TRBJ2-5; 7 bases line up with TRBD2. Germline CDR1 reads LNHDA; CDR2 reads SQIVND (reference sequence). Germline trimming cut 3 bases from V and 3 bases from J; bases unmatched to any gene: 1. The CDR3 is 13 residues long. The CDR3 region is CASSIGGKETQYF. In nucleotides, the CDR3 is TGTGCCAGTAGTATCGGGGGGAAAGAGACCCAGTACTTC.

In this sample, this clonotype turned up many times. The CDR3 region is CASSQASVELPLFTDTQYF. The CDR3 DNA follows: TGTGCCAGCAGCCAAGCCTCCGTCGAACTCCCCCTTTTTACAGATACGCAGTATTTT. V usage is TRBV3-1 and J usage is TRBJ2-3; D is unclear. Trimming left V 1 base short and J 3 bases short, with 23 bases between. The CDR3 consists of 19 residues. Germline V gene sequence: CDR1 LGHDT, CDR2 YNNKEL (reference sequence).

This clonotype was observed at least ten times. The chain carries TRBV15 and TRBJ2-1; no reliable D call. The CDR3 runs to 15 residues. The germline V gene has CDR1 LNHNV and CDR2 YYDKDF (reference sequence). V was shortened by 5 bases and J by 4 bases, with 15 bases between the two germline ends. CDR3 DNA sequence: TGTGCCACCAGCGAGGCAGCGTCCCCTTACAATGAGCAGTTCTTC. Translation gives CATSEAASPYNEQFF. Filled out from reference TRBV15 and TRBJ2-1, the complete variable domain reads DAMVIQNPRYQVTQFGKPVTLSCSQTLNHNVMYWYQQKSSQAPKLLFHYYDKDFNNEADTPDNFQSRRPNTSFCFLDIRSPGLGDTAMYLCATSEAASPYNEQFFGPGTRLTVL.

This clonotype was counted ten times or more. J is TRBJ2-3 and V is TRBV5-6; 9 bases agree with TRBD2. Germline CDR1 SGHDT, CDR2 YYEEEE. V lost 4 bases, J lost 6 bases, and 18 bases stayed unmatched. There are 18 residues in the CDR3. Here the CDR3 reads CASSTEYPGGGASDTQYF. The CDR3 DNA reads as TGTGCCAGCAGCACCGAATACCCAGGCGGGGGGGCCTCGGATACGCAGTATTTT.

Remarks on this clonotype: One end of the junction is discordant with germline, which a read error may explain. The chain combines TRBV11-2 with TRBJ1-2, with a tentative D call TRBD1 (5 bases). The CDR3 extends over 15 amino acids. Germline lookup yields CDR1 SGHAT and CDR2 FQNNGV. CDR3 protein: CASSLDSAGLYCYTF. The DNA for the CDR3 is TGTGCCAGCAGCTTAGATTCGGCAGGGCTTTATTGCTACACCTTT. The full variable domain, with the rest looked up from reference TRBV11-2 and TRBJ1-2, is EAGVAQSPRYKIIEKRQSVAFWCNPISGHATLYWYQQILGQGPKLLIQFQNNGVVDDSQLPKDRFSAERLKGVDSTLKIQPAKLEDSAVYLCASSLDSAGLYCYTFGSGTRLTVV.

Points on this clonotype: This CDR3 fails to terminate in the conserved phenylalanine or tryptophan, so it likely reflects a read error. The chain carries TRBV6-1 and TRBJ2-7; no definite D call. This CDR3 region has 15 residues. Germline CDR1 MNHNS, CDR2 SASEGT. Trimming shortened V by 8 bases and J by 1 base, and 18 bases separated the two germline ends. The CDR3 region is CASRPGRNLSYEQYS. The DNA of the CDR3 is TGTGCCAGCCGACCGGGCAGGAATTTATCCTACGAGCAGTACTCC.